This paragraph covers one T cell receptor (beta chain) sequence. Its antigen is not known. Healthy individuals who donated bone marrow served as the donors. The sample originates from a study of cytomegalovirus exposure and HLA in healthy donors. Whole-study findings and limits: When analyzed later, the rates of TCR association showed variation by HLA locus, with DRB1 the most and HLA-C the fewest. High specificity and sensitivity for cytomegalovirus status were reported for the classifier. Sequencing likely generated an artifact that appeared as a cluster of highly shared sequence variants.

The CDR3 contains 16 residues. Germline lookup yields CDR1 SNHLY and CDR2 FYNNEI. V dropped 7 bases and J dropped 9; count of bases not matched to a gene: 17. PCR was performed using 60 Vbeta and 13 Jbeta primers. Repertoires were generated with immunoSEQ multiplex PCR, while TCRdb's copy carries only in-frame clones and drops some. This table has under 150,000 clones, about four fifths appearing once. The sequence came from a male donor in good health and CMV-seronegative. The V and J genes are TRBV2 and TRBJ2-3; 9 positions match TRBD2. Sequences were obtained from PBMCs. CDR3 amino acids: CASKYGGGADLDTQYF. For the CDR3, the DNA is TGTGCCAGCAAGTATGGCGGGGGGGCGGATCTTGACACGCAGTATTTT.